This TCR beta chain emerged from a study of blood T cell repertoires in COVID-19. Study overall: Collection of acute and convalescent COVID-19 samples took place in the United States, Italy and Spain. PBMCs, B-cell-depleted T cells, or T cells provided the cDNA or gDNA that made up the material.

The CDR3 length is 15 residues. V lost 4 bases and J lost 0, with 13 bases in between. Germline V gene data show CDR1 as LGHDT and CDR2 as YNNKEL (reference sequence). Per the original data handling: Amplifying reference gene primers gave estimates of nucleated cell counts. The repertoire was sequenced with immunoSEQ multiplex PCR; TCRdb's copy has only in-frame clones and lacks some. The DNA was the basis for D and trimming; V, J and clone size are from that table. The table lists tens of thousands of clones, approximately 78% of them singletons, with around an eighth in the top ten. The rearrangement uses TRBV3-1 (or the pseudogene TRBV3-2) and TRBJ2-7; D is possibly TRBD2 (5 bases). This clonotype was sampled from a human donor in a cohort sampled during active COVID-19. The sample consisted of peripheral blood. CDR3 bases: TGTGCCAGCAGCCGCGGGCCGGAAAACTCCTACGAGCAGTACTTC. This sequence encodes CASSRGPENSYEQYF.